This T cell receptor (beta chain) was captured by sequencing in a study of type 1 and type 2 diabetes patients. The PCR template was genomic DNA. Multiplex PCR with 30 forward and 13 reverse primers amplified the TCR beta CDR3. TCRdb used MiXCR to reprocess the multiplex PCR reads, holding one entry per CDR3 protein. The sample consists of about 250,000 distinct CDR3 sequences, roughly 48% of them appearing once. The V end was cut by 6 bases, the J end by 7 bases, with 19 bases between. The V gene's germline CDR1 is LNHDA and CDR2 SQIVND (reference sequence). There are 16 residues in the CDR3. Sequences were obtained from peripheral blood mononuclear cells (PBMCs). The gene calls are TRBV19 and TRBJ1-6; possibly TRBD1 for D (6 bases). This TCR was recovered from a man aged 18 to 30 with type 2 diabetes. The CDR3, as DNA: TGTGCCAGTAGAGGTCAACCGGGACACAACAATTCACCCCTCCACTTT. This codes for CASRGQPGHNNSPLHF. Full variable domain (remainder filled in from reference TRBV19 and TRBJ1-6): DGGITQSPKYLFRKEGQNVTLSCEQNLNHDAMYWYRQDPGQGLRLIYYSQIVNDFQKGDIAEGYSVSREKKESFPLTVTSAQKNPTAFYLCASRGQPGHNNSPLHFGNGTRLTVT.